The 9 T cell receptor beta chains presented below share a single source sample, sequenced in a study of cytomegalovirus exposure and HLA in healthy donors. Primers for the PCR totalled 60 Vbeta and 13 Jbeta. Here immunoSEQ multiplex PCR was the method, and the copy in TCRdb shows in-frame clones only, minus some. The sample has some 140,000 clones, about 70% seen once. Sequencing was done on a sample of PBMCs. Receptor source: a man between 18 and 29 years old in good health and CMV-seronegative.

V gene TRBV27 combines with J gene TRBJ1-5; TRBD1 matches at 8 bases. This CDR3 is 17 amino acids long. The ends lost 6 bases at V and 2 bases at J; junction bases unmatched: 12. The germline V gene has CDR1 MNHEY and CDR2 SMNVEV (reference sequence). The CDR3 nucleotides read TGTGCCAGCAGCTACAGGGGGGGACGTGGGGGCAATCAGCCCCAGCATTTT. Encoded protein: CASSYRGGRGGNQPQHF.

CDR3 sequence: CSAHWDINTEAFF. The CDR3, as DNA: TGCAGCGCCCATTGGGACATCAACACTGAAGCTTTCTTT. This chain connects TRBV29-1 to TRBJ1-1; tentatively, D is TRBD1 (6 bases). Trimming took 7 bases from V and 2 from J, leaving 14 bases between them. The germline V gene encodes CDR1 SQVTM and CDR2 ANQGSEA. The CDR3 extends over 13 amino acids.

This rearrangement joins TRBV9 to TRBJ1-2; 8 bases line up with TRBD1. The CDR3 has 15 amino acids. V trimming: 4 bases; J trimming: 4 bases; junction bases outside the gene matches: 9. In germline, CDR1 is SGDLS, CDR2 YYNGEE. CDR3 sequence reads: CASSNRGAGGYGYTF. CDR3 nucleotides: TGTGCCAGCAGCAACAGGGGGGCAGGTGGCTATGGCTACACCTTC.

The chain is built from TRBV28 and TRBJ1-1, with D possibly matching TRBD1 (5 bases). The germline V gene has CDR1 MDHEN and CDR2 SYDVKM. CDR3 length: 14 amino acids. Trimming took 8 bases from V and 1 from J, leaving 14 bases between them. The CDR3 DNA sequence: TGTGCCAGCTGTGGGGGGTACTCGAACACTGAAGCTTTCTTT. It is translated as CASCGGYSNTEAFF. Variable domain in full (rest from reference TRBV28 and TRBJ1-1): DVKVTQSSRYLVKRTGEKVFLECVQDMDHENMFWYRQDPGLGLRLIYFSYDVKMKEKGDIPEGYSVSREKKERFSLILESASTNQTSMYLCASCGGYSNTEAFFGQGTRLTVV.

The gene calls are TRBV6-1 and TRBJ1-6; 8 nucleotides match TRBD1. Germline V gives CDR1 MNHNS, CDR2 SASEGT. Trimming took 8 bases from V and 10 from J; bases not matched to a gene: 10. The CDR3 extends over 14 amino acids. The CDR3 bases are TGTGCCAGCGACTCGACAGGGGTCGGCTCACCCCTCCACTTT. Protein: CASDSTGVGSPLHF.

Only a few counts were recorded for this clone. The chain uses TRBV6-5 and TRBJ1-1, with 9 positions matching TRBD1. The ends lost 7 bases at V and 6 bases at J; junction bases unmatched: 12. This CDR3 spans 15 amino acids. Per the germline V gene, CDR1 is MNHEY and CDR2 is SVGAGI. CDR3 sequence: CASKKFTGGEAEAFF. CDR3 nucleotide sequence: TGTGCCAGCAAGAAGTTCACAGGGGGCGAAGCTGAAGCTTTCTTT.

The J gene is TRBJ2-5, the V gene TRBV18; D is perhaps TRBD1 (5 bases). The J call is doubtful: the DNA matches TRBJ2-7 better. Germline V lookup: CDR1 KGHSH, CDR2 LQKENI. This CDR3 region has 14 residues. Written as DNA, the CDR3 is TGTGCCAGCTCACCACCCCAGGGAACCTACGAGCAGTACTTC. It is translated as CASSPPQGTYEQYF.

V and J are TRBV19 and TRBJ1-1, with D uncertain. The germline V and J ends were trimmed by 4 bases and 7 bases, with 22 bases remaining between them. CDR3 length: 16 amino acids. The germline gives CDR1 LNHDA, CDR2 SQIVND (reference sequence). CDR3: CASSKLRRGGRDEAFF. CDR3 nucleotides: TGTGCCAGTAGTAAACTTAGGCGGGGAGGGCGAGATGAAGCTTTCTTT.

The table lists this clone with a few counts. The V and J genes are TRBV6-5 and TRBJ2-3; no definite D call. The CDR3 runs 14 residues. The V and J ends lost 4 bases and 0 bases respectively, with 8 bases between them. Germline assignment: CDR1 MNHEY and CDR2 SVGAGI. Written as DNA, the CDR3 is TGTGCCAGCAGTTGGAGCAGTAGCACAGATACGCAGTATTTT. Protein sequence: CASSWSSSTDTQYF.